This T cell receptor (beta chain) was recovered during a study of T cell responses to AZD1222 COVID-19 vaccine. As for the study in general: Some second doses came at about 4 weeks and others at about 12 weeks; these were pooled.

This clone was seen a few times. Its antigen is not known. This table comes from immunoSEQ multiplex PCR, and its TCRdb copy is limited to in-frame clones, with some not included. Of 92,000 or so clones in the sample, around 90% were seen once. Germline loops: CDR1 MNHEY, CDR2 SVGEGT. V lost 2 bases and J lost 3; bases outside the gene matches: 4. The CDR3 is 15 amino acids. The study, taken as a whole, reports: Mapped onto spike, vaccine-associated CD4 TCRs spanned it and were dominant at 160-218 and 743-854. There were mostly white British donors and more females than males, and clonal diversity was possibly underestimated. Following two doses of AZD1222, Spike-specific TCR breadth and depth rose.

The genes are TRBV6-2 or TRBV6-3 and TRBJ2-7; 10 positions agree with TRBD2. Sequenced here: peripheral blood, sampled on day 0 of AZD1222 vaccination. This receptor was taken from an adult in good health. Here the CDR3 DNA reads TGTGCCAGCAGTTACGAGGCTAGCGGGAGCTACGAGCAGTACTTC. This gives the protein CASSYEASGSYEQYF.